Listed below are T cell receptor beta chains from one sample, sequenced in a study of Tregs in tolerant kidney transplant recipients. Sequencing was performed with immunoSEQ multiplex PCR; in TCRdb, only in-frame clones are kept and a portion is missing. The data show about 90,000 clones, approximately 93% seen once. The sample consisted of CD4+ T cells from blood (PBMCs), taken 12 months after the transplant. Every receptor here comes from a human patient who received a combined kidney and bone marrow transplant. Some T cells may be the graft donor's. The CDR3 runs from the conserved cysteine through the conserved F or W. Fields, in order: V gene, D gene, clone size, J gene, CDR3 protein, CDR3 DNA. The D gene is left open where the match is weak. Where a row states a size, it is once, few, many or the class of an expanded clone; other rows omit it.

v_gene: TRBV11-2; d_gene: .; abundance: once; j_gene: TRBJ2-3; CDR3aa: CASSFLSGSRADTQYF; CDR3nt: TGTGCCAGCAGCTTCCTCTCCGGGAGCAGGGCAGATACGCAGTATTTT
v_gene: TRBV19; d_gene: TRBD1; abundance: .; j_gene: TRBJ1-2; CDR3aa: CASSIGTGEFYGYTF; CDR3nt: TGTGCCAGTAGTATTGGGACAGGGGAATTCTATGGCTACACCTTC
v_gene: TRBV7-9; d_gene: .; abundance: .; j_gene: TRBJ1-2; CDR3aa: CASSLVAGGYGYTF; CDR3nt: TGTGCCAGCAGCTTAGTTGCGGGGGGCTATGGCTACACCTTC
v_gene: TRBV7-2; d_gene: .; abundance: .; j_gene: TRBJ2-1; CDR3aa: CASSLYTGINNEQFF; CDR3nt: TGTGCCAGCAGCTTATACACAGGGATCAACAATGAGCAGTTCTTC
v_gene: TRBV30; d_gene: TRBD2; abundance: .; j_gene: TRBJ2-5; CDR3aa: CARGRGRGEETQYF; CDR3nt: TGTGCCCGAGGGAGAGGGAGGGGAGAAGAGACCCAGTACTTC
v_gene: TRBV2; d_gene: .; abundance: .; j_gene: TRBJ2-2; CDR3aa: CASMLAGGELFF; CDR3nt: TGTGCCAGCATGCTAGCTGGCGGGGAGCTGTTTTTT
v_gene: TRBV25-1; d_gene: TRBD1; abundance: .; j_gene: TRBJ1-3; CDR3aa: CASSEPRTGAKDTIYF; CDR3nt: TGTGCCAGCAGTGAACCCCGGACAGGGGCGAAGGACACCATATATTTT
v_gene: TRBV2; d_gene: TRBD1; abundance: .; j_gene: TRBJ1-1; CDR3aa: CASKGTGDTEAFF; CDR3nt: TGTGCCAGCAAGGGGACAGGAGACACTGAAGCTTTCTTT
v_gene: TRBV7-8; d_gene: TRBD1; abundance: .; j_gene: TRBJ2-2; CDR3aa: CASSFRTGRFPGELFF; CDR3nt: TGTGCCAGCAGCTTCAGGACAGGGCGTTTTCCCGGGGAGCTGTTTTTT
v_gene: TRBV5-1; d_gene: .; abundance: .; j_gene: TRBJ2-3; CDR3aa: CASSLGGDAGTDTQYF; CDR3nt: TGCGCCAGCAGCTTGGGGGGGGATGCTGGCACAGATACGCAGTATTTT
v_gene: TRBV9; d_gene: .; abundance: few; j_gene: TRBJ1-1; CDR3aa: CASSGGYTMNTEAFF; CDR3nt: TGTGCCAGCAGCGGGGGCTACACCATGAACACTGAAGCTTTCTTT
v_gene: TRBV14; d_gene: .; abundance: .; j_gene: TRBJ2-4; CDR3aa: CASSQGSQGNIQYF; CDR3nt: TGTGCCAGCAGCCAAGGCAGCCAGGGTAACATTCAGTACTTC
v_gene: TRBV7-9; d_gene: TRBD2; abundance: .; j_gene: TRBJ2-1; CDR3aa: CASSSLAANEQFF; CDR3nt: TGTGCCAGCAGCTCCCTAGCGGCTAATGAGCAGTTCTTC
v_gene: TRBV28; d_gene: .; abundance: .; j_gene: TRBJ1-4; CDR3aa: CASAFGGLGEKLFF; CDR3nt: TGTGCCAGCGCCTTCGGGGGTTTGGGTGAAAAACTGTTTTTT
v_gene: TRBV9; d_gene: TRBD2; abundance: .; j_gene: TRBJ2-3; CDR3aa: CASSSKLAGRADTQYF; CDR3nt: TGTGCCAGCAGCTCGAAACTAGCGGGAAGGGCCGATACGCAGTATTTT
v_gene: TRBV7-6; d_gene: TRBD1; abundance: .; j_gene: TRBJ1-2; CDR3aa: CASSEGTATSGYTF; CDR3nt: TGTGCCAGCAGCGAGGGGACAGCAACCTCAGGCTACACCTTC
v_gene: TRBV4-3; d_gene: TRBD1; abundance: .; j_gene: TRBJ1-3; CDR3aa: CASSQLGTGSGNTIYF; CDR3nt: TGCGCCAGCAGCCAACTAGGGACAGGGTCTGGAAACACCATATATTTT
v_gene: TRBV4-2; d_gene: .; abundance: .; j_gene: TRBJ2-1; CDR3aa: CASSQPTLAHNEQFF; CDR3nt: TGTGCCAGCAGCCAACCCACCCTAGCCCACAATGAGCAGTTCTTC
v_gene: TRBV15; d_gene: .; abundance: .; j_gene: TRBJ2-1; CDR3aa: CATSRDRGSYNEQFF; CDR3nt: TGTGCCACCAGCAGAGACAGGGGCTCCTACAATGAGCAGTTCTTC
v_gene: TRBV4-3; d_gene: .; abundance: .; j_gene: TRBJ2-7; CDR3aa: CASSQDGYEQYF; CDR3nt: TGCGCCAGCAGCCAAGACGGCTACGAGCAGTACTTC
v_gene: TRBV28; d_gene: TRBD1; abundance: once; j_gene: TRBJ1-2; CDR3aa: CASSFPDRGRSDGYTF; CDR3nt: TGTGCCAGCAGTTTCCCTGACAGGGGGCGTTCTGATGGCTACACCTTC
v_gene: TRBV6-5; d_gene: .; abundance: once; j_gene: TRBJ2-7; CDR3aa: CASSYSRGHSYEQYF; CDR3nt: TGTGCCAGCAGTTACTCGAGAGGGCACTCCTACGAGCAGTACTTC
v_gene: TRBV19; d_gene: .; abundance: .; j_gene: TRBJ2-1; CDR3aa: CASSMERGRGNEQFF; CDR3nt: TGTGCCAGTAGTATGGAAAGGGGAAGGGGGAATGAGCAGTTCTTC
v_gene: TRBV2; d_gene: .; abundance: .; j_gene: TRBJ2-7; CDR3aa: CASSEQGSDYEQYF; CDR3nt: TGTGCCAGCAGCGAACAGGGTTCCGACTACGAGCAGTACTTC
v_gene: TRBV18; d_gene: .; abundance: .; j_gene: TRBJ2-5; CDR3aa: CASSPTPGGQETQYF; CDR3nt: TGTGCCAGCTCACCTACACCGGGTGGCCAAGAGACCCAGTACTTC
v_gene: TRBV14; d_gene: TRBD2; abundance: .; j_gene: TRBJ2-3; CDR3aa: CASSQGFSGKDADTQYF; CDR3nt: TGTGCCAGCAGCCAAGGATTTAGCGGGAAGGACGCAGATACGCAGTATTTT
v_gene: TRBV6-5; d_gene: .; abundance: .; j_gene: TRBJ1-4; CDR3aa: CASSYSYRREKLFF; CDR3nt: TGTGCCAGCAGTTACTCTTACAGGCGTGAAAAACTGTTTTTT
v_gene: TRBV9; d_gene: .; abundance: .; j_gene: TRBJ2-5; CDR3aa: CASSSRVKAETQYF; CDR3nt: TGTGCCAGCAGCTCCCGGGTCAAGGCGGAGACCCAGTACTTC
v_gene: TRBV7-9; d_gene: TRBD1; abundance: .; j_gene: TRBJ1-5; CDR3aa: CASSRGRQGYFGLNQPQHF; CDR3nt: TGTGCCAGCAGCCGGGGCCGACAGGGGTACTTCGGACTTAATCAGCCCCAGCATTTT
v_gene: TRBV5-1; d_gene: .; abundance: .; j_gene: TRBJ1-6; CDR3aa: CASSLARGMGDYNSPLHF; CDR3nt: TGCGCCAGCAGCTTGGCGCGGGGTATGGGCGATTATAATTCACCCCTCCACTTT
v_gene: TRBV9; d_gene: .; abundance: .; j_gene: TRBJ2-1; CDR3aa: CASSVGQSISYNEQFF; CDR3nt: TGTGCCAGCAGCGTAGGACAGTCAATCTCCTACAATGAGCAGTTCTTC
v_gene: TRBV9; d_gene: TRBD2; abundance: .; j_gene: TRBJ2-1; CDR3aa: CASSVDGTSGIYEQFF; CDR3nt: TGTGCCAGCAGCGTAGACGGGACTAGCGGGATATATGAGCAGTTCTTC
v_gene: TRBV7-9; d_gene: TRBD2; abundance: once; j_gene: TRBJ2-1; CDR3aa: CASSPRGTSGRSSYNEQFF; CDR3nt: TGTGCCAGCAGCCCTAGGGGGACTAGCGGGAGGAGCTCCTACAATGAGCAGTTCTTC
v_gene: TRBV5-1; d_gene: TRBD1; abundance: .; j_gene: TRBJ2-1; CDR3aa: CASSLEGQYYNEQFF; CDR3nt: TGCGCCAGCAGCTTGGAGGGACAGTACTACAATGAGCAGTTCTTC
v_gene: TRBV28; d_gene: .; abundance: .; j_gene: TRBJ2-7; CDR3aa: CAATRGAPLYEQYF; CDR3nt: TGTGCCGCTACCAGGGGGGCCCCTCTCTACGAGCAGTACTTC
v_gene: TRBV20-1; d_gene: .; abundance: .; j_gene: TRBJ2-5; CDR3aa: CSAYQETQYF; CDR3nt: TGCAGTGCCTACCAAGAGACCCAGTACTTC
v_gene: TRBV5-1; d_gene: TRBD2; abundance: .; j_gene: TRBJ2-2; CDR3aa: CATTAGVNTGELFF; CDR3nt: TGCGCCACCACAGCGGGAGTGAACACCGGGGAGCTGTTTTTT
v_gene: TRBV7-3; d_gene: .; abundance: .; j_gene: TRBJ2-1; CDR3aa: CASSPDGGSYNEQFF; CDR3nt: TGTGCCAGCAGCCCTGACGGAGGCTCCTACAATGAGCAGTTCTTC
v_gene: TRBV7-2; d_gene: TRBD2; abundance: .; j_gene: TRBJ2-3; CDR3aa: CASRDSGIPGDTQYF; CDR3nt: TGTGCCAGCAGGGATAGCGGGATACCCGGGGATACGCAGTATTTT
v_gene: TRBV18; d_gene: .; abundance: .; j_gene: TRBJ2-1; CDR3aa: CASSPGTHLGNEQFF; CDR3nt: TGTGCCAGCTCACCGGGGACTCACCTAGGTAATGAGCAGTTCTTC
v_gene: TRBV6-1; d_gene: TRBD2; abundance: .; j_gene: TRBJ2-3; CDR3aa: CASGGLAGNTDTQYF; CDR3nt: TGTGCCAGCGGGGGTCTAGCGGGTAACACAGATACGCAGTATTTT
v_gene: TRBV18; d_gene: .; abundance: .; j_gene: TRBJ1-4; CDR3aa: CASSQTAGIDNEKLFF; CDR3nt: TGTGCCAGCTCACAAACAGCGGGGATTGATAATGAAAAACTGTTTTTT
v_gene: TRBV5-8; d_gene: TRBD1; abundance: .; j_gene: TRBJ1-5; CDR3aa: CASSLSRYTGGFPSNQPQHF; CDR3nt: TGTGCCAGCAGCTTGTCCCGTTACACAGGGGGCTTTCCAAGCAATCAGCCCCAGCATTTT
v_gene: TRBV7-3; d_gene: TRBD1; abundance: .; j_gene: TRBJ2-1; CDR3aa: CASSSNLPGQGDEGQFF; CDR3nt: TGTGCCAGCAGCTCCAACCTTCCGGGACAGGGTGACGAAGGTCAGTTCTTC
v_gene: TRBV7-2; d_gene: .; abundance: once; j_gene: TRBJ2-2; CDR3aa: CASSLRAGRITGELFF; CDR3nt: TGTGCCAGCAGCTTAAGGGCAGGGAGGATCACCGGGGAGCTGTTTTTT
v_gene: TRBV5-1; d_gene: TRBD1; abundance: once; j_gene: TRBJ2-5; CDR3aa: CASSQGASETQYF; CDR3nt: TGCGCCAGCAGCCAGGGGGCTTCCGAGACCCAGTACTTC